Shown below are 8 T cell receptor beta chains from a single sample sequenced in a study of blood T cell repertoires in COVID-19. The data were produced by immunoSEQ multiplex PCR, yet TCRdb's version contains in-frame clones alone and is incomplete. The table includes some 120,000 clones, 88% detected once. Input material: peripheral blood. These receptor sequences come from a human donor in a cohort sampled during active COVID-19.

This clone was counted a single time. The chain uses TRBV5-3 and TRBJ1-6; D may be TRBD1 (5 bases). TRBV5-3 is reported as an ORF; its role is uncertain. V was clipped by 1 base and J by 0 bases, with 11 bases between them. CDR3 length equals 17 residues. The CDR3 sequence is CARSLQGAYSYNSPLHF. CDR3 nucleotide sequence: TGTGCCAGAAGCTTGCAAGGGGCCTACTCCTATAATTCACCCCTCCACTTT.

The chain has TRBV2 and TRBJ2-2, with 11 bases identical to TRBD2. The length of the CDR3 is 16 residues. J gave up 5 bases and V 3 bases, and 5 bases lay outside the gene matches. CDR1 is SNHLY, CDR2 FYNNEI, per germline. This chain's CDR3 is CASSDLAGGWTGELFF. CDR3 DNA: TGTGCCAGCAGTGACTTAGCGGGAGGGTGGACCGGGGAGCTGTTTTTT.

This clone was counted a few times. The V gene is TRBV7-9, the J gene TRBJ1-1; a possible D gene is TRBD1 (5 bases). The CDR3 is 13 residues long. The germline CDR1 and CDR2 sequences are SEHNR and FQNEAQ (reference sequence). V shed 5 bases and J shed 2 bases, with 9 bases lying between them. CDR3 residues: CASSLDRNTEAFF. In nucleotides, the CDR3 is TGTGCCAGCAGCCTCGACAGAAACACTGAAGCTTTCTTT.

The V gene is TRBV9, the J gene TRBJ2-2, with 11 bases aligning to TRBD2. V shed 1 base, J shed 4 bases, and the junction held 12 bases outside the gene matches. CDR1 and CDR2 (germline): SGDLS, YYNGEE. This CDR3 region has 19 residues. CDR3 DNA sequence: TGTGCCAGCAGCGTAAAGTCGGCTAGCGGGGGGCGAGTCACCGGGGAGCTGTTTTTT. It is translated as CASSVKSASGGRVTGELFF.

This clone was seen only a few times. The chain has TRBV3-1 (or the pseudogene TRBV3-2) and TRBJ2-7; D may be TRBD2 (5 bases). Germline loops: CDR1 LGHDT, CDR2 YNNKEL (reference sequence). V was shortened by 3 bases and J by 6 bases, with 15 bases between the two germline ends. This CDR3 spans 14 amino acids. CDR3 nucleotides: TGTGCCAGCAGCCATTGGAGCGAGGGCGGCGAGCAGTACTTC. It specifies CASSHWSEGGEQYF.

The chain recombines TRBV28 with TRBJ2-1; D is unclear. The ends were cut back, 4 bases at V and 0 bases at J, with 16 bases in the middle. CDR3 length: 17 amino acids. Per the germline V gene, CDR1 is MDHEN and CDR2 is SYDVKM. DNA for the CDR3: TGTGCCAGCAGTTCCCCCGGAGTATACCTCTCCTACAATGAGCAGTTCTTC. Residues: CASSSPGVYLSYNEQFF.

The chain is built from TRBV7-2 and TRBJ1-4; TRBD1 matches at 7 bases. The CDR3 contains 15 residues. Germline CDR1 reads SGHTA; CDR2 reads FQGNSA. V was clipped by 3 bases and J by 8 bases; unmatched bases: 9. The CDR3 DNA follows: TGTGCCAGCAGCTTGGGGACAGCGATAAGCGAAAAACTGTTTTTT. This codes for CASSLGTAISEKLFF.

This chain joins TRBV3-1 (or the pseudogene TRBV3-2) and TRBJ2-2; 7 nucleotides line up with TRBD2. The CDR3 has 17 residues. The V gene's germline CDR1 is LGHDT and CDR2 YNNKEL (reference sequence). V was clipped by 4 bases and J by 1 base; unmatched bases: 9. The CDR3: CASSPNRGERNTGELFF. Written as DNA, the CDR3 is TGTGCCAGCAGCCCAAACCGGGGGGAAAGGAACACCGGGGAGCTGTTTTTT.